Listed here are 28 T cell receptor beta chains from one sample, sequenced in a study of blood T cells in healthy people across ages. The use of a sample-barcoded 5' primer and a J-beta primer mix characterized a second PCR of about 7 to 12 cycles. TCRdb analysed the 5' RACE reads with MiXCR anew, one entry per CDR3 protein. The repertoire includes about 1,600,000 distinct CDR3 sequences, about 43% of them detected once, and less than 8% sits in the top ten. The sample comprised blood. Every receptor here comes from a woman between 18 and 29 years old in good health.

The V call is TRBV5-1, the J call TRBJ2-3, with 12 bases fitting TRBD1. V lost 4 bases and J lost 6; bases outside the gene matches: 9. Per germline, CDR1 SGHRS and CDR2 YFSETQ. The CDR3 spans 16 residues. CDR3 residues: CASSPGTGGSGDTQYF. CDR3 in DNA: TGCGCCAGCAGCCCCGGGACAGGGGGCTCCGGGGATACGCAGTATTTT. The entire variable domain, with the rest obtained from reference TRBV5-1 and TRBJ2-3, is as follows: KAGVTQTPRYLIKTRGQQVTLSCSPISGHRSVSWYQQTPGQGLQFLFEYFSETQRNKGNFPGRFSGRQFSNSRSEMNVSTLELGDSALYLCASSPGTGGSGDTQYFGPGTRLTVL.

This clonotype was seen only a few times. The chain carries TRBV9 and TRBJ2-1, with a tentative D call TRBD2 (7 bases). V gave up 3 bases and J gave up 7 bases, with 17 bases separating them. CDR3 length: 15 residues. Germline V gene data show CDR1 as SGDLS and CDR2 as YYNGEE. The CDR3 is CASSEGGALGNEQFF. CDR3 sequence (DNA): TGTGCCAGCAGCGAGGGGGGGGCCCTCGGGAATGAGCAGTTCTTC.

The V and J genes are TRBV7-9 and TRBJ2-1; 8 bases fit TRBD1. With 2 bases clipped from V and 0 bases from J, the junction kept 15 bases outside the gene matches. The CDR3 has 20 residues. CDR1 is SEHNR, CDR2 FQNEAQ, per germline (reference sequence). CDR3 bases: TGTGCCAGCAGCTTAAGTCGTGGGACAGGCAGTGGGGGCTCCTACAATGAGCAGTTCTTC. Protein product: CASSLSRGTGSGGSYNEQFF.

The V call is TRBV11-2, the J call TRBJ1-1; D call uncertain. CDR3 length: 13 amino acids. Deletions cut 5 bases from V and 6 bases from J, with 13 bases between. Germline CDR1 and CDR2: SGHAT and FQNNGV. Written as DNA, the CDR3 is TGTGCCAGCAGCACCCCCCGGGGAGCTGAAGCTTTCTTT. Amino acid sequence: CASSTPRGAEAFF.

This clonotype was counted only a few times. A much larger clone lies one base from this, so it may be a read error. The V gene is TRBV2, the J gene TRBJ2-5; D remains unclear. The J call may be incorrect, as the DNA end agrees better with TRBJ2-1. Per the germline V gene, CDR1 is SNHLY and CDR2 is FYNNEI. There are 12 residues in the CDR3. The CDR3 protein is CASSGLQETQFF. CDR3 in DNA: TGTGCCAGCAGCGGCCTCCAAGAGACCCAGTTCTTC.

There are a few counts of this clonotype. This chain links TRBV20-1 with TRBJ2-5, with TRBD1 identical over 10 bases. Germline assignment: CDR1 DFQATT and CDR2 SNEGSKA (reference sequence). This CDR3 spans 12 amino acids. Trimming at V came to 5 bases and at J to 4 bases, leaving 1 base not matched to a gene. In DNA, the CDR3 is TGCAGTGCTGACAGGGGGCGAGAGACCCAGTACTTC. Amino acids: CSADRGRETQYF.

The chain joins TRBV7-6 to TRBJ1-3; TRBD1 aligns across 7 bases. V trimming: 4 bases; J trimming: 2 bases; junction bases outside the gene matches: 14. The germline V gene encodes CDR1 SGHVS and CDR2 FNYEAQ. The CDR3 totals 18 residues. CDR3 protein: CASSSTGRGVGTGNTIYF. The CDR3 DNA sequence: TGTGCCAGCAGCTCGACAGGGCGTGGAGTGGGTACTGGAAACACCATATATTTT. Complete variable domain (other parts from reference TRBV7-6 and TRBJ1-3): GAGVSQSPRYKVTKRGQDVALRCDPISGHVSLYWYRQALGQGPEFLTYFNYEAQQDKSGLPNDRFSAERPEGSISTLTIQRTEQRDSAMYRCASSSTGRGVGTGNTIYFGEGSWLTVV.

The chain recombines TRBV27 with TRBJ1-5; D not resolved. The CDR3 has 16 residues. V lost 5 bases and J lost 5, with 19 bases in between. The V gene's germline CDR1 is MNHEY and CDR2 SMNVEV (reference sequence). Here the CDR3 DNA reads TGTGCCAGCAGTCTCCGGGCCGGGGTAGGAGATCAGCCCCAGCATTTT. Translated, it gives CASSLRAGVGDQPQHF.

This clonotype was seen only a few times. J is TRBJ2-1 and V is TRBV5-1, with TRBD2 identical over 8 bases. The CDR3 is 16 amino acids. The V segment lost 4 bases and the J segment 6 bases; nucleotides outside the gene matches: 12. Germline lookup yields CDR1 SGHRS and CDR2 YFSETQ. This chain's CDR3 is CASSTGLALGGNEQFF. DNA of the CDR3: TGCGCCAGCAGCACAGGACTAGCCCTTGGGGGCAATGAGCAGTTCTTC.

The chain joins TRBV6-6 to TRBJ2-2; 11 nucleotides match TRBD2. V shed 5 bases, J shed 4 bases, and the junction held 6 bases outside the gene matches. Germline CDR1 and CDR2: MNHNY and SVGAGI (reference sequence). The CDR3 has 16 residues. The CDR3 region is CASSHGTSGRTGELFF. The CDR3 DNA follows: TGTGCCAGCAGTCACGGGACTAGCGGACGCACCGGGGAGCTGTTTTTT.

The chain links TRBV24-1 to TRBJ2-1; 11 bases map to TRBD2. V shed 7 bases and J 4 bases; nucleotides not matched to a gene: 8. Looked up from germline, CDR1 is KGHDR and CDR2 is SFDVKD. The CDR3 consists of 16 residues. The DNA of the CDR3 is TGTGCCACCAGCGAAACCCGGACTAGCGGGTACAATGAGCAGTTCTTC. As protein: CATSETRTSGYNEQFF.

This sequence joins TRBV28 and TRBJ2-2, with TRBD1 matching 11 bases. The CDR3 is made up of 16 amino acids. With V trimmed by 5 bases and J by 4 bases, 6 bases remained unmatched. Germline V gene sequence: CDR1 MDHEN, CDR2 SYDVKM. In nucleotides, the CDR3 is TGTGCCAGCAGTCCGCGGACAGGGGGCGTCACCGGGGAGCTGTTTTTT. It encodes CASSPRTGGVTGELFF.

Only a few counts were recorded for this clonotype. The chain recombines TRBV10-3 with TRBJ2-7; D may be TRBD1 (7 bases). The CDR3 spans 16 residues. Between the trimmed V and J ends, which lost 0 bases and 6 bases, there was a span of 18 bases. Germline loops: CDR1 ENHRY, CDR2 SYGVKD. CDR3 region: CAISESSLNRGGEQYF. For the CDR3, the DNA is TGTGCCATCAGTGAGTCGAGCCTGAACAGGGGAGGCGAGCAGTACTTC.

Concerning this clonotype itself: A much larger clone is a single base away; this may be a read error. V usage is TRBV11-2 and J usage is TRBJ2-1; TRBD2 matches at 8 bases. The ends lost 2 bases at V and 7 bases at J; junction bases unmatched: 10. This CDR3 spans 16 amino acids. Germline CDR1 and CDR2: SGHAT and FQNNGV. The CDR3 region has the DNA TGTGCCAGCAGCTTACCGGGACTAGTGGGGGATAATGAGCAGTTCTTC. Its translation: CASSLPGLVGDNEQFF.

This chain links TRBV27 with TRBJ1-4; D call uncertain. Between the trimmed V and J ends, which lost 0 bases and 7 bases, there was a span of 3 bases. CDR1 is MNHEY, CDR2 SMNVEV, per germline (reference sequence). The CDR3 covers 12 residues. The CDR3 loop is CASSLSPEKLFF. CDR3 nucleotides: TGTGCCAGCAGTTTATCTCCTGAAAAACTGTTTTTT.

Concerning this clonotype itself: One junction end does not reproduce the germline sequence, and a read error may be involved. J is TRBJ2-7 and V is TRBV11-2, with D possibly being TRBD1 (6 bases). The length of the CDR3 is 15 residues. Germline-derived CDR1 and CDR2 are SGHAT and FQNNGV. CDR3 coding DNA: TGTGCCAGCAGCTCGACAGGAAACTTTACCTACAAGCAGTACTTC. Translated: CASSSTGNFTYKQYF.

This clonotype has only a few counts. The chain has TRBV5-1 and TRBJ2-1; D tentatively reads TRBD1 or TRBD2 (5 bases each). The CDR3 sequence is 15 residues long. The germline gives CDR1 SGHRS, CDR2 YFSETQ. Deletions cut 4 bases from V and 3 bases from J, with 14 bases between. The CDR3 reads CASSQGTGRYNEQFF. CDR3 nucleotide sequence: TGCGCCAGCAGCCAAGGGACGGGCCGCTACAATGAGCAGTTCTTC.

This chain uses TRBV5-1 with TRBJ2-1, with 9 bases lining up with TRBD2. The length of the CDR3 is 15 residues. Germline trimming cut 0 bases from V and 10 bases from J; bases unmatched to any gene: 8. Germline V lookup: CDR1 SGHRS, CDR2 YFSETQ. CDR3 sequence reads: CASSLVGLAAGEQFF. CDR3 coding DNA: TGCGCCAGCAGCTTGGTGGGACTAGCTGCGGGGGAGCAGTTCTTC.

This clonotype has a handful of counts. J is TRBJ1-2 and V is TRBV11-2, with D hard to call. Trimming cost V 1 base and J 4 bases, with 13 bases left between them. This CDR3 has 15 residues. Looked up from germline, CDR1 is SGHAT and CDR2 is FQNNGV. CDR3 sequence reads: CASSLAGVVFYGYTF. In DNA, the CDR3 is TGTGCCAGCAGCTTAGCCGGGGTCGTATTCTATGGCTACACCTTC.

The chain links TRBV5-1 to TRBJ1-1, with D uncertain. The CDR3 is made up of 11 amino acids. V lost 5 bases to trimming and J lost 5 bases, with 7 bases between them. CDR1 and CDR2 from the germline V gene are SGHRS and YFSETQ. The CDR3 region is CASRLGTEAFF. In DNA form, the CDR3 reads TGCGCCAGCAGGCTGGGGACTGAAGCTTTCTTT.

The chain combines TRBV5-6 with TRBJ2-1, with a tentative D call TRBD1 (6 bases). The CDR3 covers 16 residues. CDR1 is SGHDT and CDR2 is YYEEEE in the germline V gene. Deletions cut 3 bases from V and 2 bases from J, with 15 bases between. The chain's CDR3 is CASSWLTGNPYNEQFF. The CDR3 DNA reads TGTGCCAGCAGCTGGTTGACAGGAAATCCCTACAATGAGCAGTTCTTC.

The rearrangement links TRBV20-1 to TRBJ2-1; a possible D gene is TRBD1 (5 bases). Germline CDR1 and CDR2: DFQATT and SNEGSKA (reference sequence). The CDR3 loop spans 14 amino acids. For the CDR3, the DNA is TGCAGCGCCAGGGCAGGAGACTCCTACAATGAGCAGTTCTTC. Its translation is CSARAGDSYNEQFF.

This sequence joins TRBV9 and TRBJ1-1; tentatively, D is TRBD1 (5 bases). CDR3 size: 13 residues. Trimming pared 0 bases from V and 6 bases from J, leaving 9 bases between. The germline gives CDR1 SGDLS, CDR2 YYNGEE. The CDR3 loop reads CASSVVGGAEAFF. The CDR3 DNA sequence: TGTGCCAGCAGCGTAGTGGGGGGGGCTGAAGCTTTCTTT. The variable domain in full, completed from reference TRBV9 and TRBJ1-1, reads DSGVTQTPKHLITATGQRVTLRCSPRSGDLSVYWYQQSLDQGLQFLIQYYNGEERAKGNILERFSAQQFPDLHSELNLSSLELGDSALYFCASSVVGGAEAFFGQGTRLTVV.

The sample holds many counts of this clonotype. The chain is built from TRBV29-1 and TRBJ1-2; D unresolved. CDR1 is SQVTM, CDR2 ANQGSEA, per germline. Trimming stripped 3 bases from V and 10 bases from J, with 12 bases between. This CDR3 spans 11 amino acids. DNA for the CDR3: TGCAGCGTTGATGGGTGGGAGGACTACACCTTC. Amino acid sequence: CSVDGWEDYTF.

J is TRBJ2-7 and V is TRBV25-1; possibly TRBD1 or TRBD2 for D (5 bases each). The germline V gene has CDR1 MGHDK and CDR2 SYGVNS. The V and J ends lost 1 base and 4 bases respectively, with 11 bases between them. The CDR3 sequence is 14 residues long. The CDR3 DNA reads as TGTGCCAGCAGTGAATTGGGGGACCCGTACGAGCAGTACTTC. Translation gives CASSELGDPYEQYF.

In the case of this clonotype: One end of the junction is discordant with germline, which a read error may explain. J is TRBJ1-2 and V is TRBV6-5, with D hard to call. The CDR3 spans 16 residues. Germline V gene sequence: CDR1 MNHEY, CDR2 SVGAGI. The CDR3 sequence is CASSLEGNRPWNGCTF. In nucleotides, the CDR3 is TGTGCCAGCAGCCTTGAGGGCAACCGGCCCTGGAATGGCTGCACCTTC.

The chain recombines TRBV3-1 with TRBJ1-1; D call uncertain. Germline CDR1 is LGHDT and CDR2 is YNNKEL (reference sequence). CDR3 length equals 13 residues. The V gene lost 0 bases and the J gene lost 8 bases, with 10 bases spanning the gap. CDR3 DNA: TGTGCCAGCAGCCAAGAGCGGGCCTCCGAAGCTTTCTTT. It codes for CASSQERASEAFF.

Only a few counts were recorded for this clonotype. The CDR3 region has the DNA TGCAGCACACTCGGGACAGAGGGTCAGCCCCAGCATTTT. Encoded protein: CSTLGTEGQPQHF. This chain uses TRBV29-1 with TRBJ1-5, with 7 bases lining up with TRBD1. V dropped 8 bases and J dropped 6; count of bases not matched to a gene: 10. The CDR3 contains 13 residues. From germline, CDR1 is SQVTM and CDR2 ANQGSEA.